The sequence of this T cell receptor beta chain was determined in a study of T cells in Graves' hyperthyroidism and ophthalmopathy. Study-wide results and limits: Ophthalmopathy could be told apart from stable hyperthyroidism with a 13 V-J model.

An absence of ophthalmopathy progression within 18 months meant stable Graves' hyperthyroidism. Exclusion of patients followed from uncontrolled infection, other autoimmune disease, pregnancy or lactation. Used for diagnoses were clinical symptoms, serum thyroxine and TRAb, thyroid ultrasound and orbital computed tomography. Trimming removed 5 bases at V and 0 bases at J, with 14 bases between. There are 17 residues in the CDR3. Germline values: CDR1 MNHEY, CDR2 SMNVEV (reference sequence). This clonotype was detected ten times or more. Its antigen is unknown. RNA transcripts served as the template for amplifying TCR beta CDR3 regions. The HTBI set primed first-round TCR CDR3 RT-PCR. One entry per CDR3 protein, called by TCRdb with MiXCR from the multiplex PCR reads. The sample shows approximately 300,000 distinct CDR3 sequences, approximately 17% of them seen only once.

The sample taken for sequencing was blood. This chain links TRBV27 with TRBJ2-6; D uncertain. This sequence originates from a man aged 30 to 45 with Graves' hyperthyroidism. This chain's CDR3 is CASSRRASFSGANVLTF. DNA of the CDR3: TGTGCCAGCAGTCGAAGGGCTAGTTTCTCTGGGGCCAACGTCCTGACTTTC.